The 24 T cell receptor beta chains given below trace back to one sample, sequenced in a study of vaccination effects on CD4 cells after COVID-19. CD4+ T cells were isolated after about nine days of culture. The antigens these receptors bind are not known. Data came from immunoSEQ multiplex PCR; TCRdb stores just in-frame clones and leaves some out. In the table there are roughly 40,000 clones, 68% of which are singletons. The source was CD4+ T cells from PBMCs cultured without peptide, collected before COVID-19 vaccination. These receptors were collected from a human donor who received a COVID-19 vaccine.

The genes are TRBV7-9 and TRBJ2-5; D gene unclear. Germline lookup yields CDR1 SEHNR and CDR2 FQNEAQ (reference sequence). The CDR3 length is 16 residues. V was shortened by 8 bases and J by 2 bases, with 21 bases between the two germline ends. CDR3 sequence (DNA): TGTGCCAGCCAGCCTAGAGGAGTACAGATACAAGAGACCCAGTACTTC. It encodes CASQPRGVQIQETQYF.

V gene TRBV1 combines with J gene TRBJ2-5; no DNA check was done on the table's D call, TRBD2. TRBV1 is a known pseudogene. The CDR3 sequence is 14 residues long. The CDR3 DNA is TGCACCAGCAGAGGACTAGCGGGCCAAGAGACCCAGTACTTC. It yields the protein CTSRGLAGQETQYF.

V is TRBV5-1 and J is TRBJ2-1, with TRBD2 as a possible D gene (5 bases). This CDR3 spans 16 amino acids. V gave up 0 bases and J gave up 4 bases, with 14 bases separating them. Germline CDR1 is SGHRS and CDR2 is YFSETQ. The CDR3 reads CASSLVSTGRYNEQFF. CDR3 DNA sequence: TGCGCCAGCAGCTTGGTGTCCACGGGAAGATACAATGAGCAGTTCTTC.

The chain is built from TRBV6-5 and TRBJ1-2; D might be TRBD1 (6 bases). From germline, CDR1 is MNHEY and CDR2 SVGAGI. V shed 9 bases and J shed 3 bases, with 14 bases lying between them. CDR3 size: 13 residues. CDR3 residues: CASGGGGHYGYTF. The CDR3 nucleotides read TGTGCCAGTGGTGGGGGGGGCCACTATGGCTACACCTTC.

This clone was seen only a few times. The chain carries TRBV5-1 and TRBJ1-1; perhaps TRBD1 as D (5 bases). Germline values: CDR1 SGHRS, CDR2 YFSETQ. This CDR3 has 13 amino acids. Trimming left V 0 bases short and J 4 bases short, with 7 bases between. Here the CDR3 DNA reads TGCGCCAGCAGCTTGGGAGGGGCCACTGAAGCTTTCTTT. This gives the protein CASSLGGATEAFF.

The chain employs TRBV6-5 and TRBJ1-4; possibly TRBD1 for D (6 bases). Germline V CDR1 and CDR2: MNHEY, SVGAGI. The CDR3 spans 15 residues. Trimming took 5 bases from V and 7 from J, leaving 17 bases between them. The CDR3 here is CASSITGPEIEKLFF. For the CDR3, the DNA is TGTGCCAGCAGTATTACAGGGCCGGAGATTGAAAAACTGTTTTTT.

This clone appeared a few times. V and J are TRBV11-3 and TRBJ2-1; D might be TRBD1 (6 bases). Trimming left V 0 bases short and J 0 bases short, with 6 bases between. This CDR3 is built from 15 residues. CDR1 is SGHNT and CDR2 is YENEEA in the germline V gene. CDR3 loop: CASSLEQGSYNEQFF. CDR3 nucleotides: TGTGCCAGCAGCTTAGAACAGGGCTCCTACAATGAGCAGTTCTTC. The full variable domain, with the rest looked up from reference TRBV11-3 and TRBJ2-1, is EAGVVQSPRYKIIEKKQPVAFWCNPISGHNTLYWYLQNLGQGPELLIRYENEEAVDDSQLPKDRFSAERLKGVDSTLKIQPAELGDSAVYLCASSLEQGSYNEQFFGPGTRLTVL.

This chain connects TRBV7-9 to TRBJ1-5; tentative D call: TRBD1 (6 bases). V lost 4 bases and J 0 bases, leaving 10 bases between the germline ends. The CDR3 contains 15 residues. The germline V gene has CDR1 SEHNR and CDR2 FQNEAQ (reference sequence). The CDR3 loop reads CASSSQGLSNQPQHF. The CDR3 nucleotides are TGTGCCAGCAGCTCACAGGGCCTTAGCAATCAGCCCCAGCATTTT.

This clone was recorded only once. The rearrangement joins TRBV29-1 to TRBJ2-1; TRBD2 aligns across 7 bases. The CDR3 loop spans 17 amino acids. J lost 4 bases, V lost 1 base, and 13 bases had no gene match. Germline CDR1 is SQVTM and CDR2 is ANQGSEA. DNA for the CDR3: TGCAGCGTTGAAGGCCGCGGGGGACCAAGAAAATACAATGAGCAGTTCTTC. Translated, it gives CSVEGRGGPRKYNEQFF.

The V and J genes are TRBV15 and TRBJ1-5; D not certain. The V gene lost 1 base and the J gene lost 0 bases, with 10 bases spanning the gap. The germline V gene encodes CDR1 LNHNV and CDR2 YYDKDF (reference sequence). This CDR3 region has 16 residues. This chain's CDR3 is CATSRVRTYSNQPQHF. CDR3 coding DNA: TGTGCCACCAGCAGAGTCCGGACGTATAGCAATCAGCCCCAGCATTTT.

This chain links TRBV11-2 with TRBJ1-2, with D hard to call. This CDR3 is 16 amino acids long. Germline values: CDR1 SGHAT, CDR2 FQNNGV. V shed 4 bases and J shed 7 bases, with 22 bases lying between them. As DNA, the CDR3 is TGTGCCAGCAGCTCCAACCCGGATCTGCCTGACGGTGGCTACACCTTC. This codes for CASSSNPDLPDGGYTF.

The V call is TRBV19, the J call TRBJ1-6; 8 bases map to TRBD1. V trimming: 6 bases; J trimming: 8 bases; junction bases outside the gene matches: 12. The CDR3 extends over 16 amino acids. Germline CDR1 reads LNHDA; CDR2 reads SQIVND (reference sequence). The CDR3 DNA reads TGTGCCAGTAGCACCACCCGGACAGGGCGGGATTCACCCCTCCACTTT. Protein: CASSTTRTGRDSPLHF.

This clone has only a few counts. The chain couples TRBV9 to TRBJ2-2; the D gene is possibly TRBD2 (5 bases). V was pared by 0 bases and J by 5 bases, with 8 bases between. CDR1 is SGDLS and CDR2 is YYNGEE in the germline V gene. This CDR3 spans 14 amino acids. The CDR3 region has the DNA TGTGCCAGCAGCGTAGGAAGGGAGACCGGGGAGCTGTTTTTT. This sequence encodes CASSVGRETGELFF.

The chain links TRBV5-8 to TRBJ1-4; 10 nucleotides line up with TRBD1. Germline assignment: CDR1 SGHTS and CDR2 YDEGEE. The CDR3 runs 15 residues. V was pared by 2 bases and J by 7 bases, with 5 bases of the junction left unmatched. In nucleotides, the CDR3 is TGTGCCAGCAGCTTTCGCGGACAGGGGGGTGAAAAACTGTTTTTT. It translates to CASSFRGQGGEKLFF.

The CDR3 here is CASRQEPGELFF. The CDR3, as DNA: TGTGCCAGTAGGCAGGAGCCCGGGGAGCTGTTTTTT. The chain recombines TRBV19 with TRBJ2-2; D remains unclear. The CDR3 has 12 residues. Germline CDR1 LNHDA, CDR2 SQIVND (reference sequence). V lost 6 bases, J lost 6 bases, and 8 bases lay in between.

The genes are TRBV27 and TRBJ1-5; D unclear. Germline loops: CDR1 MNHEY, CDR2 SMNVEV (reference sequence). V was shortened by 5 bases and J by 0 bases, with 14 bases between the two germline ends. The CDR3 totals 16 residues. CDR3 in amino acids: CASSPIARYSNQPQHF. As DNA, the CDR3 is TGTGCCAGCAGTCCCATAGCCCGTTATAGCAATCAGCCCCAGCATTTT.

V gene TRBV7-7 combines with J gene TRBJ2-3; TRBD2 aligns across 8 bases. CDR3 size: 15 residues. CDR1 and CDR2 (germline): SSHAT, FNYEAQ (reference sequence). The V and J ends lost 1 base and 5 bases, in that order; junction bases with no gene match: 5. CDR3 region: CASSLGRGGRDTQYF. CDR3 coding DNA: TGTGCCAGCAGCTTAGGTCGGGGGGGCAGAGATACGCAGTATTTT.

This clone was seen more than once but under ten times. The rearrangement links TRBV14 to TRBJ1-2; no firm D call. Trimming removed 4 bases at V and 8 bases at J, with 17 bases between. The germline gives CDR1 SGHDN, CDR2 FVKESK. The CDR3 spans 14 residues. The CDR3 nucleotides read TGTGCCAGCAGCCCCTACATAGGCGTGGGAGGCTACACCTTC. Protein sequence: CASSPYIGVGGYTF.

The J gene is TRBJ1-6, the V gene TRBV5-5; D gene ambiguous. Germline CDR1 SGHKS, CDR2 YYEKEE (reference sequence). Trimming pared 1 base from V and 0 bases from J, leaving 5 bases between. The CDR3 spans 15 residues. The CDR3 nucleotides are TGTGCCAGCAGCTTGTTTTCCTCCTATAATTCACCCCTCCACTTT. As protein: CASSLFSSYNSPLHF. Based on the CDR3 plus reference TRBV5-5 and TRBJ1-6, the full variable domain is DAGVTQSPTHLIKTRGQQVTLRCSPISGHKSVSWYQQVLGQGPQFIFQYYEKEERGRGNFPDRFSARQFPNYSSELNVNALLLGDSALYLCASSLFSSYNSPLHFGNGTRLTVT.

The rearrangement joins TRBV18 to TRBJ1-1; 7 nucleotides line up with TRBD1. The germline gives CDR1 KGHSH, CDR2 LQKENI. The CDR3 consists of 13 residues. J gave up 11 bases and V 3 bases, and 9 bases lay outside the gene matches. The CDR3 region is CASSPGSQQGAFF. The DNA for the CDR3 is TGTGCCAGCTCACCCGGCTCGCAACAGGGGGCTTTCTTT.

The gene calls are TRBV15 and TRBJ2-5; D gene ambiguous. With 1 base removed from V and 3 bases from J, the gap between germline ends came to 6 bases. This CDR3 is 13 amino acids long. Germline-derived CDR1 and CDR2 are LNHNV and YYDKDF (reference sequence). Here the CDR3 DNA reads TGTGCCACCAGCAGAGTGGGGAAAGAGACCCAGTACTTC. This translates into CATSRVGKETQYF.

The chain links TRBV6-1 to TRBJ1-3; weak D call: TRBD1 (6 bases). Trimming stripped 3 bases from V and 9 bases from J, with 15 bases between. The length of the CDR3 is 14 residues. CDR1 MNHNS and CDR2 SASEGT come from the germline V gene. CDR3 loop: CASSEGTGRITIYF. The CDR3 DNA reads TGTGCCAGCAGTGAGGGCACAGGGAGGATCACCATATATTTT.

Written as DNA, the CDR3 is TGTGCCAGCAGTTACGGGACAGGGGAGCCCCAGCATTTT. Its protein is CASSYGTGEPQHF. The rearrangement links TRBV6-6 to TRBJ1-5; 10 nucleotides match TRBD1. Per germline, CDR1 MNHNY and CDR2 SVGAGI (reference sequence). Losses at the gene ends were 2 bases for V and 8 bases for J; bases not matched to a gene: 0. The CDR3 runs to 13 residues.

V usage is TRBV6-5 and J usage is TRBJ2-3; 9 bases are a match to TRBD2. The CDR3 consists of 16 residues. CDR1 and CDR2 (germline): MNHEY, SVGAGI. The junction had 6 bases not matched to a gene; V was cut back by 0 bases and J by 5 bases. DNA for the CDR3: TGTGCCAGCAGTTACTCGAAGGGTAGCGGGGGAGATACGCAGTATTTT. This encodes CASSYSKGSGGDTQYF.